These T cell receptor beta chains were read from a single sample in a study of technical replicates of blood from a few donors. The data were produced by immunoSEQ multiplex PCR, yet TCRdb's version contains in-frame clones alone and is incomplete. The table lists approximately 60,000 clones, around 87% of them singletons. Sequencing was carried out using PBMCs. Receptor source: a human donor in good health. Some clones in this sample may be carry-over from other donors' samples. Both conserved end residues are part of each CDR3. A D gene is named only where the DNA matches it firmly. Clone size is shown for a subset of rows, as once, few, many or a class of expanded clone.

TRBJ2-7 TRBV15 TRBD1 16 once TGTGCCACCAGCAGAGGAGCACAGGGGAAATTCGCCGAGCAGTACTTC CATSRGAQGKFAEQYF
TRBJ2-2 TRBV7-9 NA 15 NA TGTGCCAGCAGCTTTCTTTCCGGGAACACCGGGGAGCTGTTTTTT CASSFLSGNTGELFF
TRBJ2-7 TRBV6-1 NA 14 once TGTGCCAGCAGTGAAGGAAGTGTTCGCGGGGAGCAGTACTTC CASSEGSVRGEQYF
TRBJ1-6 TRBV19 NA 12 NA TGTGCCAGTAGTCTACCTAATTCACCCCTCCACTTT CASSLPNSPLHF
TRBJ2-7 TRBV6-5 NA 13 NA TGTGCCAGCAGACAGGCCTACCCCTACGAGCAGTACTTC CASRQAYPYEQYF
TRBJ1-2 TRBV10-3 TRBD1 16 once TGTGCCATCACCGAACAACCGGGACAGGGGGCCTATGGCTACACCTTC CAITEQPGQGAYGYTF
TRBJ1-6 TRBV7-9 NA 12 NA TGTGCCAGCAGCTTAGCCGATTCACCCCTCCACTTT CASSLADSPLHF
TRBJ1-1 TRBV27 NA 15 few TGTGCCAGCAGTCTGATCCTGGAGGGGAGAACTGAAGCTTTCTTT CASSLILEGRTEAFF
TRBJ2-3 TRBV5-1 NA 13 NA TGCGCCAGCAGCTTGGCGGAGACAGATACGCAGTATTTT CASSLAETDTQYF
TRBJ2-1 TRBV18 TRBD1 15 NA TGTGCCAGCTCACCCGGGACAGGGTTCTGGGATGAGCAGTTCTTC CASSPGTGFWDEQFF
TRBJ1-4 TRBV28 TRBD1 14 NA TGTGCCAGCAGACTGGGACAGGGGAATGAAAAACTGTTTTTT CASRLGQGNEKLFF
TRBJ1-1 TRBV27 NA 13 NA TGTGCCAGCGGCCTGTGGGGGGTCACTGAAGCTTTCTTT CASGLWGVTEAFF
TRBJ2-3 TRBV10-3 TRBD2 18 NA TGTGCCATCAGTGAGCCCCCGGGTACTAGCGGGCTCACAGATACGCAGTATTTT CAISEPPGTSGLTDTQYF
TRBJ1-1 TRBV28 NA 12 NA TGTGCCAGCAGTTTTCTACGCACTGAAGCTTTCTTT CASSFLRTEAFF
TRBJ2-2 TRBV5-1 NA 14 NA TGCGCCAGCAGACAGGGCGGGGGCACCGGGGAGCTGTTTTTT CASRQGGGTGELFF
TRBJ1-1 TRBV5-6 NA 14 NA TGTGCCAGCAGCCTGGGAGATCGGAGGACTGAAGCTTTCTTT CASSLGDRRTEAFF
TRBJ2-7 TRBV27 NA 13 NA TGTGCCAGCAGTCCGGGACACCTCTACGAGCAGTACTTC CASSPGHLYEQYF
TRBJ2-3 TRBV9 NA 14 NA TGTGCCAGCAGCGTAGTCGGGAGCACAGATACGCAGTATTTT CASSVVGSTDTQYF
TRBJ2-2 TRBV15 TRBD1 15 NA TGTGCCACCGGCGGTAGGGGGCAAGGTACCGGGGAGCTGTTTTTT CATGGRGQGTGELFF
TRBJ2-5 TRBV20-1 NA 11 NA TGCAGTGCGGCGGGCCAAGAGACCCAGTACTTC CSAAGQETQYF
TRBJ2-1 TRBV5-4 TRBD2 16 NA TGTGCCAGCAGCTTGGACCTAGCGGGAGTAATAAATGAGCAGTTCTTC CASSLDLAGVINEQFF
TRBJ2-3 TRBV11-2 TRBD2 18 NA TGTGCCAGCAGCCGCAGGACTAGCGGGACCCAAAGCACAGATACGCAGTATTTT CASSRRTSGTQSTDTQYF
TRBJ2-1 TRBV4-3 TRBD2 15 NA TGCGCCAGCAGCCAAACTAGCGGGCCTTTTATAGAGCAGTTCTTC CASSQTSGPFIEQFF
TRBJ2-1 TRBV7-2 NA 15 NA TGTGCCAGCAGCTTAGGTCAGGGGAATTACAATGAGCAGTTCTTC CASSLGQGNYNEQFF
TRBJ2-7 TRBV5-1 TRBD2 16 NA TGCGCCAGCAGCCCCGAGCTAGCGGGAGGGCCGTACGAGCAGTACTTC CASSPELAGGPYEQYF
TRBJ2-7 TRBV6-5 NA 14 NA TGTGCCAGCAGTATAGACAGAAGAGGAAGCGAGCAGTACTTC CASSIDRRGSEQYF
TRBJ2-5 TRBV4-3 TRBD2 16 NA TGCGCCAGCAGCCAAATACCGGGGGGTGCGGGAGAGACCCAGTACTTC CASSQIPGGAGETQYF
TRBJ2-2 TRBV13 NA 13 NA TGTGCCAGCAGCTTTCAGGGGACCGGGGAGCTGTTTTTT CASSFQGTGELFF
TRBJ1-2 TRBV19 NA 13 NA TGTGCCAGTAGCCCCGCCGCGAATTATGGCTACACCTTC CASSPAANYGYTF
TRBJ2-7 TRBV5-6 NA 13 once TGTGCCAGCAGCCCAGGGCACTCCTACGAGCAGTACTTC CASSPGHSYEQYF
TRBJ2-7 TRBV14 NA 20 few TGTGCCAGCAGCCAAGTACAAGGACTGACAACACCCTTACCTTTTTACGAGCAGTACTTC CASSQVQGLTTPLPFYEQYF
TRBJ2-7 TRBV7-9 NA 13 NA TGTGCCACAGGTAAGGCCGCATCCTACGAGCAGTACTTC CATGKAASYEQYF
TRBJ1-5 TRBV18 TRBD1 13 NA TGTGCCAGCCAGGGACAGGCAAATCAGCCCCAGCATTTT CASQGQANQPQHF
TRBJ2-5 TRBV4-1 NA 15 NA TGCGCCAGCAGCCGCTTACAGGGGACTCAAGAGACCCAGTACTTC CASSRLQGTQETQYF
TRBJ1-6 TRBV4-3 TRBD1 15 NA TGCGCCAGCAGCCAAGAGAAGGGGGCAGGGTCACCCCTCCACTTT CASSQEKGAGSPLHF
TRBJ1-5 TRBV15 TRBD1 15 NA TGTGCCACCAGCAGGTCAATAGACAGGGTTGAGCCCCAGCATTTT CATSRSIDRVEPQHF
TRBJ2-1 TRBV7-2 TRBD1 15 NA TGTGCCAGCAGCGAGCGGACAGGGGGCACCAATGAGCAGTTCTTC CASSERTGGTNEQFF
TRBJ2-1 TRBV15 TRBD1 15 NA TGTGCCACCAGCGCGGACAGGGGGGCCTACAATGAGCAGTTCTTC CATSADRGAYNEQFF
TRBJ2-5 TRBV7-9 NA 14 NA TGTGCCAGCAGCTCAGATCTAGCTCCAGAGACCCAGTACTTC CASSSDLAPETQYF
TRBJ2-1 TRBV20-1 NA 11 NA TGCAGTGCTAGAATGGTAGATGAGCAGTTCTTC CSARMVDEQFF
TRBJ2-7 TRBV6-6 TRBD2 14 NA TGTGCCAGCAGACCTAGCGGGAGTGAAAACGAGCAGTACTTC CASRPSGSENEQYF
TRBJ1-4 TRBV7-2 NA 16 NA TGTGCCAGCAGCTTAGGTGTGGGGGGACTTAATGAAAAACTGTTTTTT CASSLGVGGLNEKLFF
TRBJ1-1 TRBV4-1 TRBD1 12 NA TGCGCCAGCAGCCCCACAGGGGCTGAAGCTTTCTTT CASSPTGAEAFF
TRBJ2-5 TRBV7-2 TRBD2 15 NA TGTGCCAGCAGCTTCTCGACTAGCGGGATGGTGACCCAGTACTTC CASSFSTSGMVTQYF
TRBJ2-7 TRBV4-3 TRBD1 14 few TGCGCCAGCAGCGAGCTCGGACAGGGCCACGAGCAGTACTTC CASSELGQGHEQYF